The 22 T cell receptor beta chains below were found in one sample sequenced in a study of CD8 T cells in ankylosing spondylitis. Study-level points and caveats: A TCR beta motif of several highly homologous variants seemed to mark ankylosing spondylitis blood.

The antigens these receptors bind are not known. TCRdb fed the 5' RACE reads into MiXCR, producing one record per CDR3 protein. The data contain about 540,000 distinct CDR3 sequences, roughly an eighth of them singletons. The material sequenced was blood, either unsorted or a sorted T cell fraction (not recorded which). The origin of the receptors is a male donor with ankylosing spondylitis.

This clonotype occurred many times. The chain recombines TRBV5-1 with TRBJ2-1, with 13 positions matching TRBD2. The germline V gene has CDR1 SGHRS and CDR2 YFSETQ. V lost 4 bases, J lost 6 bases, and 7 bases stayed unmatched. The length of the CDR3 is 16 residues. The CDR3 loop is CASSVGLAGAPNEQFF. CDR3 in DNA: TGCGCCAGCAGCGTCGGACTAGCGGGGGCCCCCAATGAGCAGTTCTTC.

The CDR3 DNA reads as TGTGCCAGCAGCTGGGACTACGGCGAGCAGTACTTC. Translating gives CASSWDYGEQYF. The chain carries TRBV7-9 and TRBJ2-7; 7 bases agree with TRBD2. Germline V gene sequence: CDR1 SEHNR, CDR2 FQNEAQ (reference sequence). J lost 6 bases, V lost 4 bases, and 3 bases had no gene match. The CDR3 contains 12 residues.

This clonotype was counted between two and nine times. The chain joins TRBV7-9 to TRBJ2-5; D remains ambiguous. V lost 1 base and J 0 bases, leaving 9 bases between the germline ends. The CDR3 is 15 residues long. Germline-derived CDR1 and CDR2 are SEHNR and FQNEAQ (reference sequence). CDR3 region: CASSLDTWYQETQYF. The CDR3 bases are TGTGCCAGCAGCTTAGACACATGGTACCAAGAGACCCAGTACTTC.

The V gene is TRBV10-3, the J gene TRBJ2-1, with D perhaps matching TRBD2 (6 bases). The CDR3 runs 12 residues. V dropped 4 bases and J dropped 8 bases, with 9 bases sitting between them. Germline V gene data show CDR1 as ENHRY and CDR2 as SYGVKD. For the CDR3, the DNA is TGTGCCATCAGTGGGGACTTGGATGAGCAGTTCTTC. This encodes CAISGDLDEQFF.

Only a few counts were recorded for this clonotype. V usage is TRBV7-8 and J usage is TRBJ1-1; 7 bases match TRBD1. Trimming took 2 bases from V and 5 from J; bases not matched to a gene: 11. The germline V gene has CDR1 SGHVS and CDR2 FQNEAQ. The CDR3 is 16 residues long. This CDR3 is CASSLSNPQGDTEAFF. The CDR3 nucleotides read TGTGCCAGCAGCTTAAGCAACCCTCAGGGGGATACTGAAGCTTTCTTT.

This clonotype was seen a few times. J is TRBJ2-5 and V is TRBV12-3 or TRBV12-4; 10 nucleotides match TRBD2. Losses at the gene ends were 1 base for V and 3 bases for J; bases not matched to a gene: 5. The CDR3 runs to 16 residues. The CDR3 sequence: CASSLGSGRGKETQYF. The CDR3 region has the DNA TGTGCCAGCAGTTTAGGGAGCGGGAGGGGTAAAGAGACCCAGTACTTC.

The sample holds a few counts of this clonotype. J is TRBJ2-2 and V is TRBV5-1; 11 bases align to TRBD2. This CDR3 has 17 residues. Germline V gene lookup returns CDR1 SGHRS and CDR2 YFSETQ. The trim removed 1 base at V and 6 bases at J, leaving 8 bases unmatched. CDR3 loop: CASSLRTSGLGAGELFF. The DNA of the CDR3 is TGCGCCAGCAGCTTGAGGACTAGCGGGTTAGGGGCCGGGGAGCTGTTTTTT.

V usage is TRBV5-1 and J usage is TRBJ1-3, with 9 bases lining up with TRBD1. The germline CDR1 and CDR2 sequences are SGHRS and YFSETQ. CDR3 length: 16 residues. With 0 bases clipped from V and 8 bases from J, the junction kept 9 bases outside the gene matches. As DNA, the CDR3 is TGCGCCAGCAGCTTGGCCACAGGGGGCGCCGGGGACACCATATATTTT. Amino acids: CASSLATGGAGDTIYF.

This clonotype was detected ten times or more. The V and J genes are TRBV6-2 or TRBV6-3 and TRBJ1-1; D unclear. Germline CDR1 and CDR2: MNHEY and SVGEGT. Trimming pared 2 bases from V and 10 bases from J, leaving 14 bases between. The CDR3 has 13 amino acids. The DNA for the CDR3 is TGTGCCAGCAGTTACCTTGGACCTCTAGGAGCTTTCTTT. This translates into CASSYLGPLGAFF.

This clonotype was seen a handful of times. J is TRBJ2-7 and V is TRBV3-1; 12 bases are shared with TRBD2. Germline CDR1 reads LGHDT; CDR2 reads YNNKEL (reference sequence). V was clipped by 3 bases and J by 0 bases; unmatched bases: 9. The CDR3 is 18 amino acids. CDR3 amino acids: CASSHTTSGRLSSYEQYF. The CDR3, as DNA: TGTGCCAGCAGCCATACAACTAGCGGGAGGCTCAGCTCCTACGAGCAGTACTTC.

This clonotype was seen repeatedly, ten times or more. The genes are TRBV7-2 and TRBJ1-2; 8 positions agree with TRBD1. Germline assignment: CDR1 SGHTA and CDR2 FQGNSA. With 1 base clipped from V and 8 bases from J, the junction kept 9 bases outside the gene matches. The CDR3 totals 15 residues. This CDR3 is CASSLGLGQGLGYTF. Here the CDR3 DNA reads TGTGCCAGCAGCTTAGGATTAGGACAGGGTCTCGGCTACACCTTC.

The sample holds many counts of this clonotype. The chain combines TRBV4-2 with TRBJ2-1; D remains unclear. CDR1 is LGHNA, CDR2 YNFKEQ, per germline. Trimming shortened V by 1 base and J by 8 bases, and 6 bases separated the two germline ends. This CDR3 is 12 amino acids long. This CDR3 reads CASSQGQYEQFF. The CDR3 DNA reads as TGTGCCAGCAGCCAAGGGCAGTATGAGCAGTTCTTC.

This clonotype was seen only a few times. The chain combines TRBV12-3 or TRBV12-4 with TRBJ2-1; 11 bases agree with TRBD2. The CDR3 is made up of 18 amino acids. The V gene end was trimmed by 1 base and the J gene end by 5 bases; junction bases not matched to a gene: 10. CDR3 nucleotides: TGTGCCAGCAGTTTAGTGAGGGGTAGCGGGAGGGCCAACAATGAGCAGTTCTTC. Its protein is CASSLVRGSGRANNEQFF.

The V call is TRBV6-5, the J call TRBJ1-6; D is unclear. V gave up 0 bases and J gave up 0 bases, with 12 bases separating them. The CDR3 extends over 18 amino acids. Germline loops: CDR1 MNHEY, CDR2 SVGAGI. The CDR3 reads CASSYSSPRRSYNSPLHF. CDR3 nucleotide sequence: TGTGCCAGCAGTTACTCGAGCCCGAGGCGCTCCTATAATTCACCCCTCCACTTT.

The CDR3 spells CSARIGVGIGMGRRVYNEQFF. The CDR3 nucleotides are TGCAGTGCTAGAATCGGGGTGGGGATTGGGATGGGGAGGCGGGTCTACAATGAGCAGTTCTTC. The rearrangement uses TRBV20-1 and TRBJ2-1, with D maybe TRBD2 (6 bases). The CDR3 has 21 amino acids. V was cut by 2 bases and J by 3 bases, with 32 bases left in between. From germline, CDR1 is DFQATT and CDR2 SNEGSKA (reference sequence).

This clonotype was observed at least ten times. J is TRBJ1-2 and V is TRBV6-1, with D perhaps TRBD1 (5 bases). Germline V lookup: CDR1 MNHNS, CDR2 SASEGT. V lost 2 bases and J 8 bases, leaving 15 bases between the germline ends. CDR3 length equals 14 residues. The CDR3 region has the DNA TGTGCCAGCAGTGAAAAAGGGGCGTCGGGCGGCTACACCTTC. Translating it yields CASSEKGASGGYTF.

Concerning this clonotype itself: At one boundary the junction diverges from the germline segment, which might be a read error. The rearrangement links TRBV27 to TRBJ2-2; D could derive from TRBD1 or TRBD2 (6 bases each). Germline V gene data show CDR1 as MNHEY and CDR2 as SMNVEV (reference sequence). This CDR3 comprises 16 residues. The CDR3 coding sequence is TGTGCCAGCGGAGGGTGGGGGACAATGAACGCCGGGGAGCTGTTTTTT. It encodes CASGGWGTMNAGELFF.

This chain uses TRBV12-3 or TRBV12-4 with TRBJ2-2, with D perhaps matching TRBD2 (5 bases). This CDR3 region has 15 residues. Trimming cost V 7 bases and J 5 bases, with 17 bases left between them. The CDR3 nucleotides are TGTGCCAGCAACGGCGGGCTAGCCGGGACCGGGGAGCTGTTTTTT. Residues: CASNGGLAGTGELFF.

This chain connects TRBV12-5 to TRBJ1-2; the D is unclear. Per the germline V gene, CDR1 is LGHNT and CDR2 is FRNRAP. The CDR3 length is 12 residues. Trimming pared 7 bases from V and 4 bases from J, leaving 10 bases between. The CDR3 here is CASAGSGYGYTF. The CDR3 bases are TGTGCTAGTGCCGGCAGCGGCTATGGCTACACCTTC.

In this sample, this clonotype turned up many times. V usage is TRBV7-2 and J usage is TRBJ2-1; TRBD1 or TRBD2 may be the D gene (5 bases each). The V end was cut by 4 bases, the J end by 6 bases, with 22 bases between. CDR3 length: 17 amino acids. Germline V gene lookup returns CDR1 SGHTA and CDR2 FQGNSA. Written as DNA, the CDR3 is TGTGCCAGCAGCTCAAGACAGACAAAACTAGGGTTCAATGAGCAGTTCTTC. It codes for CASSSRQTKLGFNEQFF.

The chain is built from TRBV9 and TRBJ2-7; TRBD2 matches 9 bases. The length of the CDR3 is 15 residues. Germline V gene lookup returns CDR1 SGDLS and CDR2 YYNGEE. Trimming took 3 bases from V and 0 from J; bases not matched to a gene: 4. The CDR3 DNA reads as TGTGCCAGCAGCGCGGGACTAGCCCACTCCTACGAGCAGTACTTC. It is translated as CASSAGLAHSYEQYF.

This clonotype showed up just a few times. J is TRBJ2-5 and V is TRBV12-3 or TRBV12-4; tentatively, D is TRBD2 (6 bases). This CDR3 has 16 residues. V lost 3 bases to trimming and J lost 3 bases, with 17 bases between them. The CDR3 sequence is CASSLIGRSGEETQYF. CDR3 coding DNA: TGTGCCAGCAGTTTGATAGGTCGTAGCGGCGAAGAGACCCAGTACTTC.